This passage covers 24 T cell receptor beta chains from one sample sequenced in a study of shared clonotypes between healthy human individuals. Naive CD8 populations comprised CD45RO-negative cells positively selected for CCR7, excluding terminally differentiated effector memory CD45RA+ cells. The method was immunoSEQ multiplex PCR; TCRdb's version includes in-frame clones alone and lacks a portion of them. The table has around 2,000,000 clones, about 95% seen once. The sequencing input was naive CD8+ T cells sorted from blood. These receptors were obtained from a man aged 18 to 29 in good health.

The J gene is TRBJ2-1, the V gene TRBV9, with 7 bases aligning to TRBD2. CDR1 and CDR2 (germline): SGDLS, YYNGEE. With 0 bases clipped from V and 4 bases from J, the junction kept 7 bases outside the gene matches. The CDR3 consists of 16 residues. The CDR3 reads CASSVVELALYNEQFF. CDR3 nucleotide sequence: TGTGCCAGCAGCGTAGTGGAACTAGCGCTATACAATGAGCAGTTCTTC.

The chain has TRBV13 and TRBJ2-1; the match to TRBD1 covers 7 bases. After removal of 4 bases from V and 0 bases from J, the junction contained 3 bases not matched to a gene. Germline-derived CDR1 and CDR2 are PRHDT and FYEKMQ (reference sequence). The CDR3 length is 15 residues. This CDR3 is CASSYRGSSYNEQFF. CDR3 nucleotides: TGTGCCAGCAGCTACAGGGGAAGCTCCTACAATGAGCAGTTCTTC.

This rearrangement joins TRBV19 to TRBJ2-5, with D hard to call. This CDR3 has 13 residues. V lost 5 bases and J lost 10, with 17 bases in between. Germline V gene data show CDR1 as LNHDA and CDR2 as SQIVND (reference sequence). CDR3 sequence: CASSPGKVGIQYF. The CDR3 DNA sequence: TGTGCCAGTAGTCCGGGCAAGGTTGGGATCCAGTACTTC. Full variable domain (outside the CDR3, taken from reference TRBV19 and TRBJ2-5): DGGITQSPKYLFRKEGQNVTLSCEQNLNHDAMYWYRQDPGQGLRLIYYSQIVNDFQKGDIAEGYSVSREKKESFPLTVTSAQKNPTAFYLCASSPGKVGIQYFGPGTRLLVL.

Only one count was recorded for this clone. The V call is TRBV11-2, the J call TRBJ1-5; possible D gene TRBD1, 5 bases. The CDR3 loop spans 14 amino acids. Germline loops: CDR1 SGHAT, CDR2 FQNNGV. Trimming shortened V by 1 base and J by 7 bases, and 11 bases separated the two germline ends. The CDR3 sequence is CASSLVLGEQPQHF. DNA for the CDR3: TGTGCCAGCAGCTTAGTTTTAGGGGAGCAGCCCCAGCATTTT.

This chain joins TRBV28 and TRBJ2-7; 9 bases are a match to TRBD1. CDR3 length: 15 amino acids. Germline V gene sequence: CDR1 MDHEN, CDR2 SYDVKM. The trim removed 0 bases at V and 3 bases at J, leaving 3 bases unmatched. The CDR3 DNA is TGTGCCAGCAGTTTATGGGGACAGGGAGGCTACGAGCAGTACTTC. Translated, it gives CASSLWGQGGYEQYF.

This clone has a single count. The chain carries TRBV7-8 and TRBJ2-7; 11 bases map to TRBD2. Trimming removed 5 bases from V and 4 bases from J; junction bases left unmatched: 10. The germline V gene encodes CDR1 SGHVS and CDR2 FQNEAQ. This CDR3 is built from 16 residues. CDR3 amino acids: CASSIGLAGFRYEQYF. The CDR3 DNA reads as TGTGCCAGCAGCATAGGACTAGCGGGCTTTAGGTACGAGCAGTACTTC.

V usage is TRBV29-1 and J usage is TRBJ2-2; D not resolved. CDR1 is SQVTM, CDR2 ANQGSEA, per germline. CDR3 length equals 13 residues. The ends were cut back, 7 bases at V and 0 bases at J, with 9 bases in the middle. CDR3 region: CSATTPNTGELFF. The DNA for the CDR3 is TGCAGCGCAACGACCCCGAACACCGGGGAGCTGTTTTTT.

The rearrangement joins TRBV5-1 to TRBJ1-3; the match to TRBD1 covers 7 bases. Germline assignment: CDR1 SGHRS and CDR2 YFSETQ. The trim removed 3 bases at V and 0 bases at J, leaving 3 bases unmatched. The CDR3 contains 15 residues. The CDR3, as DNA: TGCGCCAGCAGCTCTGGGACAGACTCTGGAAACACCATATATTTT. Protein sequence: CASSSGTDSGNTIYF.

V is TRBV5-1 and J is TRBJ2-2; perhaps TRBD1 as D (6 bases). Trimming removed 4 bases from V and 2 bases from J, with 12 bases in between. The CDR3 is 15 residues long. Germline V lookup: CDR1 SGHRS, CDR2 YFSETQ. The CDR3 DNA reads TGCGCCAGCAGCACCGGACAGCCAAACACCGGGGAGCTGTTTTTT. Its translation is CASSTGQPNTGELFF. The variable domain in full, with the rest retrieved from reference TRBV5-1 and TRBJ2-2, is KAGVTQTPRYLIKTRGQQVTLSCSPISGHRSVSWYQQTPGQGLQFLFEYFSETQRNKGNFPGRFSGRQFSNSRSEMNVSTLELGDSALYLCASSTGQPNTGELFFGEGSRLTVL.

The chain uses TRBV7-9 and TRBJ1-2, with D possibly TRBD1 on 5 matching bases. CDR1 and CDR2 (germline): SEHNR, FQNEAQ (reference sequence). Trimming stripped 8 bases from V and 8 bases from J, with 18 bases between. The CDR3 consists of 13 residues. CDR3 in amino acids: CASGETQGAGYTF. Here the CDR3 DNA reads TGTGCCAGCGGCGAGACCCAGGGAGCGGGCTACACCTTC.

The genes are TRBV2 and TRBJ2-7; D remains unclear. CDR3 length equals 13 residues. Trimming left V 3 bases short and J 3 bases short, with 9 bases between. Germline V lookup: CDR1 SNHLY, CDR2 FYNNEI. CDR3 sequence: CASSDSLVYEQYF. Written as DNA, the CDR3 is TGTGCCAGCAGTGACTCCCTGGTCTACGAGCAGTACTTC.

To note about this clone: Within the sample, other DNA sequences also encode this same CDR3. The gene calls are TRBV4-1 and TRBJ1-6, with TRBD1 identical over 9 bases. Germline CDR1 reads MGHRA; CDR2 reads YSYEKL. The CDR3 is 15 residues long. Germline trimming cut 4 bases from V and 7 bases from J; bases unmatched to any gene: 5. The CDR3 DNA reads TGCGCCAGCAGCCCGCGGGACAGGGACAATTCACCCCTCCACTTT. Its translation: CASSPRDRDNSPLHF.

The chain recombines TRBV4-1 with TRBJ2-3; D gene ambiguous. Per the germline V gene, CDR1 is MGHRA and CDR2 is YSYEKL. CDR3 length equals 15 residues. V was shortened by 4 bases and J by 2 bases, with 13 bases between the two germline ends. CDR3 coding DNA: TGCGCCAGCAGCCCGACCGACGTTAACACAGATACGCAGTATTTT. This codes for CASSPTDVNTDTQYF.

The chain couples TRBV5-1 to TRBJ2-3; the D gene is possibly TRBD1 (5 bases). CDR1 is SGHRS, CDR2 YFSETQ, per germline. The CDR3 spans 15 residues. V gave up 0 bases and J gave up 0 bases, with 8 bases separating them. The CDR3 here is CASSLAQGSTDTQYF. The DNA of the CDR3 is TGCGCCAGCAGCTTGGCGCAGGGAAGCACAGATACGCAGTATTTT.

This chain joins TRBV5-6 and TRBJ1-6; TRBD1 is a possible D gene (5 bases). V gave up 4 bases and J gave up 14 bases, with 16 bases separating them. CDR3 length equals 13 residues. Germline V gene data show CDR1 as SGHDT and CDR2 as YYEEEE. The CDR3 sequence: CASSAGHPSSLHF. The CDR3 DNA is TGTGCCAGCAGCGCCGGACATCCCTCGTCCCTCCACTTT.

This sequence joins TRBV9 and TRBJ2-2; 7 nucleotides match TRBD1. This CDR3 spans 17 amino acids. Trimming took 4 bases from V and 1 from J; bases not matched to a gene: 10. CDR1 SGDLS and CDR2 YYNGEE come from the germline V gene. This CDR3 reads CASSMAPGQENTGELFF. In DNA form, the CDR3 reads TGTGCCAGCAGCATGGCCCCCGGACAGGAGAACACCGGGGAGCTGTTTTTT.

This clone appeared a single time. At the DNA level, this CDR3 is encoded by other sequences in the same sample as well. This rearrangement joins TRBV7-9 to TRBJ2-7; D gene unclear. Trimming removed 5 bases at V and 3 bases at J, with 11 bases between. The germline V gene encodes CDR1 SEHNR and CDR2 FQNEAQ (reference sequence). This CDR3 region has 13 residues. CDR3 protein: CASSLPTSYEQYF. Here the CDR3 DNA reads TGTGCCAGCAGCCTCCCGACCAGCTACGAGCAGTACTTC.

The chain is built from TRBV28 and TRBJ2-7, with TRBD1 matching over 7 bases. The CDR3 totals 14 residues. The V and J ends lost 6 bases and 3 bases, in that order; junction bases with no gene match: 8. Germline values: CDR1 MDHEN, CDR2 SYDVKM. The CDR3, as DNA: TGTGCCAGCAGATTACAGGGGTCTCTCTACGAGCAGTACTTC. It specifies CASRLQGSLYEQYF.

A word on this clone: The same CDR3 can be traced to other DNA sequences in this sample. This chain joins TRBV6-5 and TRBJ2-7, with D perhaps TRBD1 (6 bases). CDR1 is MNHEY, CDR2 SVGAGI, per germline. The CDR3 has 14 amino acids. With 2 bases removed from V and 3 bases from J, the gap between germline ends came to 11 bases. This chain's CDR3 is CASSYGGSHYEQYF. CDR3 DNA sequence: TGTGCCAGCAGTTACGGGGGCAGCCACTACGAGCAGTACTTC.

This chain uses TRBV10-3 with TRBJ2-5; 9 nucleotides line up with TRBD2. V shed 6 bases and J 1 base; nucleotides not matched to a gene: 6. The CDR3 loop spans 15 amino acids. The germline V gene has CDR1 ENHRY and CDR2 SYGVKD. CDR3 in DNA: TGTGCCATCAGGGATAGCGGGAGTCCCCAAGAGACCCAGTACTTC. It yields the protein CAIRDSGSPQETQYF.

The chain couples TRBV6-1 to TRBJ1-5; tentative D call: TRBD1 (5 bases). The CDR3 covers 15 residues. Trimming took off 1 base at V and 10 bases at J, with 17 bases between the two ends. Germline CDR1 reads MNHNS; CDR2 reads SASEGT. The CDR3 reads CASSEGGPMLFPQHF. As DNA, the CDR3 is TGTGCCAGCAGTGAAGGGGGACCGATGTTGTTTCCCCAGCATTTT.

V usage is TRBV19 and J usage is TRBJ2-7; D is perhaps TRBD2 (5 bases). The germline CDR1 and CDR2 sequences are LNHDA and SQIVND (reference sequence). CDR3 length: 14 residues. Trimming removed 10 bases from V and 3 bases from J, with 19 bases in between. CDR3 protein: CATRSPGVRYEQYF. CDR3 DNA: TGTGCCACCCGCAGCCCCGGGGTGCGCTACGAGCAGTACTTC.

The chain has TRBV29-1 and TRBJ1-4; D unresolved. Germline assignment: CDR1 SQVTM and CDR2 ANQGSEA. V lost 2 bases to trimming and J lost 8 bases, with 12 bases between them. The CDR3 extends over 13 amino acids. The CDR3 DNA reads as TGCAGCGTTGAATCGGGAGCGGAAGAAAAACTGTTTTTT. Protein: CSVESGAEEKLFF. Full variable domain (rest looked up from reference TRBV29-1 and TRBJ1-4): SAVISQKPSRDICQRGTSLTIQCQVDSQVTMMFWYRQQPGQSLTLIATANQGSEATYESGFVIDKFPISRPNLTFSTLTVSNMSPEDSSIYLCSVESGAEEKLFFGSGTQLSVL.

This clone was observed a handful of times. This sequence joins TRBV27 and TRBJ2-1, with D perhaps matching TRBD1 or TRBD2 (5 bases each). This CDR3 comprises 16 residues. V was pared by 5 bases and J by 4 bases, with 18 bases between. The germline V gene has CDR1 MNHEY and CDR2 SMNVEV (reference sequence). CDR3 protein: CASSPLGERTYNEQFF. The CDR3 DNA reads as TGTGCCAGCAGTCCACTAGGGGAGCGGACTTACAATGAGCAGTTCTTC.